Following are 5 T cell receptor beta chains from one sample sequenced in a study of blood T cell repertoires in COVID-19. Only in-frame clones appear in the TCRdb table, and some are missing; sequencing was by immunoSEQ multiplex PCR. Of 85,000 to 130,000 clones listed, 65% to 90% are singletons. Source material: PBMCs or T cells enriched from blood (not recorded which). The source is a woman between 50 and 59 years old who had recovered from COVID-19.

CDR3 sequence (DNA): TGTGCCAGCAGTCCGACTAGCGGGGCGAGTAATACGCAGTATTTT. It codes for CASSPTSGASNTQYF. The J gene is TRBJ2-3, the V gene TRBV27; 11 bases are a match to TRBD2. CDR3 length: 15 amino acids. CDR1 is MNHEY and CDR2 is SMNVEV in the germline V gene (reference sequence). Trimming removed 5 bases from V and 7 bases from J; junction bases left unmatched: 8.

The V and J genes are TRBV21-1 and TRBJ1-5; the D segment call TRBD1 is taken from the table without a DNA check. TRBV21-1 is assigned pseudogene status. This CDR3 is 16 amino acids long. Here the CDR3 reads CASSFRDSDSNQPQHF. The CDR3 region has the DNA TGTGCCAGCAGCTTCCGGGACAGCGATAGCAATCAGCCCCAGCATTTT.

The rearrangement joins TRBV7-3 to TRBJ2-1, with 9 bases matching TRBD2. The CDR3 runs 16 residues. The ends lost 5 bases at V and 2 bases at J; junction bases unmatched: 7. Germline V lookup: CDR1 SGHTA, CDR2 FQGTGA. CDR3 nucleotides: TGTGCCAGCAGCCTACATAGCGGGGGCACCTACAATGAGCAGTTCTTC. Its protein is CASSLHSGGTYNEQFF. The whole variable domain, filled in from reference TRBV7-3 and TRBJ2-1, reads GAGVSQTPSNKVTEKGKYVELRCDPISGHTALYWYRQSLGQGPEFLIYFQGTGAADDSGLPNDRFFAVRPEGSVSTLKIQRTERGDSAVYLCASSLHSGGTYNEQFFGPGTRLTVL.

J is TRBJ1-1 and V is TRBV5-1; 9 bases agree with TRBD1. CDR1 SGHRS and CDR2 YFSETQ come from the germline V gene. The CDR3 length is 17 residues. Germline trimming cut 0 bases from V and 1 base from J; bases unmatched to any gene: 7. In DNA, the CDR3 is TGCGCCAGCAGCTTGGGGCTGACAGGGGGACGGAACACTGAAGCTTTCTTT. It codes for CASSLGLTGGRNTEAFF.

This rearrangement joins TRBV5-4 to TRBJ2-5; 8 bases map to TRBD1. Germline trimming cut 0 bases from V and 1 base from J; bases unmatched to any gene: 2. This CDR3 spans 15 amino acids. Germline V gene lookup returns CDR1 SGHNT and CDR2 YYREEE (reference sequence). CDR3 nucleotides: TGTGCCAGCAGCTTGGTTACAGGGGGCCAAGAGACCCAGTACTTC. Residues: CASSLVTGGQETQYF.